A selection of T cell receptor beta chains follows, all from one sample in a study of blood T cell repertoires in COVID-19. Here immunoSEQ multiplex PCR was the method, and the copy in TCRdb shows in-frame clones only, minus some. The table lists fewer than 200,000 clones, over 70% of them singletons. The specimen was peripheral blood. The receptors shown here come from a man aged 55 to 70 with acute or convalescent COVID-19. Both conserved end residues are trimmed from each CDR3.

v_gene	CDR3aa
TRBV15	ATSRNRGKRTEAF
TRBV4-3	ASSQDYTGVGEQF
TRBV6-1	ASSESSGTASYEQY
TRBV7-3	ASSLQGIGPYGYT
TRBV11-2	ASSLTSYGNTIY
TRBV3-1/TRBV3-2	ASSQAGMLQPQH
TRBV20-1	SASDYQETQY
TRBV6-4	ASTLEAF
TRBV28	ASSHTTGAGNSPLH
TRBV9	ASSAIAGGPIDTQY
TRBV28	ASRMTVLNEKLF
TRBV5-1	ASSLNREGTEAF
TRBV18	ASSFDSPGNTIY
TRBV7-3	ASSPGQGQAQY
TRBV11-3	ASSLNRVNEQF
TRBV27	ASSNNKGGLGYNEQF
TRBV25-1	ASSLLADSYEQY
TRBV7-9	ASSLRLADSTDTQY
TRBV5-1	ASSTGTGQLSYT
TRBV3-1/TRBV3-2	ASSRDRDRRYNEQF
TRBV29-1	SVARGQRETQY
TRBV29-1	SVGQGFEAF
TRBV5-1	ASSLALAGLYGYT
TRBV7-9	ASERPLTDTQY
TRBV9	ASSVGGHLDIQETQY
TRBV6-6	ASSPRDRENYGYT
TRBV5-1	ASSLAGGGVYEQY
TRBV3-1/TRBV3-2	ASSTGEKLF
TRBV19	ASSIGRRGNEQF
TRBV5-6	ASSLQGTDTQY
TRBV3-1/TRBV3-2	ASSQEGLAGTASYEQY
TRBV5-1	ASSYGTGQGYT
TRBV19	ASQDSPSKGTEAF
TRBV30	ARGGQNNSPLH
TRBV2	ASSTLGDTQY
TRBV7-2	ASSLRWEGTEAF
TRBV5-1	ASSLASSTDTQY
TRBV4-1	ASSPGQGARQPQH
TRBV13	ASSFGEERDEQY
TRBV6-6	ASSRPSGGAYNEQF
TRBV18	ASSPGTVDTDTQY
TRBV6-5	ASSYYLGQVNTEAF
TRBV2	ASSDSGVGTQY
TRBV5-5	ASSLSVSPAGYQETQY
TRBV6-5	ASRRTSGEQY
TRBV24-1	ATSESGTGYEQF
TRBV24-1	ATSESQGATYGYT
TRBV10-3	AISEVGGSNSPLH
TRBV2	ASKRDNNQPQH
TRBV5-1	ASFGQGKETQY
TRBV10-3	AISPTGLTNEKLF
TRBV3-1/TRBV3-2	ASSHSPGTSVSYEQY
TRBV2	ASSMTSGRPDYNEQF
TRBV6-5	ASSLLSGTSYEQY
TRBV15	ATSRGTSYGYT
TRBV24-1	ATSDTRQGGDGYT
TRBV7-3	ASSSGTRREQY